This TCR beta chain was captured in a study of blood T cells in healthy people across ages. Primed by a sample-barcoded 5' primer and a J-beta primer mix, a second PCR proceeded for about 7 to 12 cycles. TCRdb redid the calling of the 5' RACE reads with MiXCR, one entry per CDR3 protein. The data contain some 1.5 million distinct CDR3 sequences, 40% to 45% of them singletons. Trimming at V came to 5 bases and at J to 1 base, leaving 8 bases not matched to a gene. The CDR3 has 17 amino acids. Germline V gives CDR1 PRHDT, CDR2 FYEKMQ (reference sequence). Drawn from each donor were 9 to 10 milliliters of peripheral blood.

Specimen: blood. The origin of this receptor is a woman between 18 and 30 years old in good health. The chain recombines TRBV13 with TRBJ2-3; 11 nucleotides agree with TRBD2. The CDR3 DNA is TGTGCCAGCAGCGCAACTAGCGGGAGAATCCGCACAGATACGCAGTATTTT. As protein: CASSATSGRIRTDTQYF.